This T cell receptor beta chain was documented in a study of blood T cell repertoires in COVID-19. Study-level background: Sites in the United States, Italy and Spain provided acute and convalescent COVID-19 samples. Nucleic acid was either cDNA or gDNA, and it came from T cells, B-cell-depleted T cells, or PBMCs.

In the authors' methods: The authors estimated nucleated cell counts from reference gene primer amplification. Generated by immunoSEQ multiplex PCR, the TCRdb table keeps only in-frame clones and is missing some. D and trimming come from the DNA, and the V and J calls and clone size come from that table. Of roughly 230,000 clones in the sample, around four fifths are singletons; the top ten hold around 6.5%. Germline lookup yields CDR1 SGHTA and CDR2 FQGNSA. The CDR3 covers 14 residues. The V gene lost 0 bases and the J gene lost 4 bases, with 9 bases spanning the gap. Sequenced input: peripheral blood. This sequence was found in a woman aged 55-75 years with active or convalescent COVID-19. The rearrangement links TRBV7-2 to TRBJ1-1, with D uncertain. CDR3 in amino acids: CASSLARQGTEAFF. CDR3 coding DNA: TGTGCCAGCAGCTTAGCTCGACAAGGCACTGAAGCTTTCTTT.